Below, one T cell receptor (beta chain) is given with its context. Then a second PCR, running about 6 to 11 cycles, was carried out with a sample-barcoded 5' primer and a J-beta primer mix. One entry per CDR3 protein results from TCRdb running MiXCR on the 5' RACE reads. The repertoire holds roughly 1,000,000 distinct CDR3 sequences, with approximately 26% as singletons. This entry is derived from a study of blood T cells in healthy people across ages. Germline V gene sequence: CDR1 MDHEN, CDR2 SYDVKM. The CDR3 is 14 residues long. The same data also went into a second study, on T cells of mothers and their children. As that study records: Evidence of persistent microchimeric T cell clones was absent.

This chain joins TRBV28 and TRBJ2-5; 10 positions agree with TRBD2. The end of the DNA aligns better with TRBJ2-7, so the J call may be wrong. The TCR was taken from a girl aged 2-10 years in good health. Sequencing used blood. CDR3 in amino acids: CASRKREGRYEQYF. In DNA form, the CDR3 reads TGTGCCAGCAGGAAGCGGGAGGGGAGGTACGAGCAGTACTTC.